This T cell receptor (beta chain) was recovered during a study of response to subunit inactivated influenza vaccine. TCRdb ran MiXCR on the RT-PCR reads and lists one entry per CDR3 protein. The data contain more than 700,000 distinct CDR3 sequences, 21% of them seen just once; the ten biggest clones take up about a tenth. V was trimmed by 7 bases and J by 4 bases, leaving 8 bases between them. The CDR3 spans 12 residues. Material: PBMCs from blood, obtained less than 6 days after vaccination. This TCR derives from a man aged 50 to 59 who received an inactivated influenza vaccine. This chain joins TRBV12-3 or TRBV12-4 and TRBJ1-3; D not certain. CDR3 bases: TGTGCCAGCATCACGAGGGGAAACACCATATATTTT. Its protein product is CASITRGNTIYF.